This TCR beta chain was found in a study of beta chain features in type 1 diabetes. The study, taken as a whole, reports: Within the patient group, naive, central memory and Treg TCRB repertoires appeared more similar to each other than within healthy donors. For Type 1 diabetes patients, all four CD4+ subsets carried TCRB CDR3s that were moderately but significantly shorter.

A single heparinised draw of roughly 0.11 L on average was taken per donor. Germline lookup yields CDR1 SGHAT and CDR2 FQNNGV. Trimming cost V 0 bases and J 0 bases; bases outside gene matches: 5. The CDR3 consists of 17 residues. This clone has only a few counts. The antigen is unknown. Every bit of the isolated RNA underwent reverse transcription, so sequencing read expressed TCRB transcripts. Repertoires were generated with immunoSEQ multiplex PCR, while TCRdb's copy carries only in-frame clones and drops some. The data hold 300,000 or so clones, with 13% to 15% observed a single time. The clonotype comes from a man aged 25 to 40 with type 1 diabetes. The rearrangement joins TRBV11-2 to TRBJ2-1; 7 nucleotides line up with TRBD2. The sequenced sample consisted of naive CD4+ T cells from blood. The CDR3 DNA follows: TGTGCCAGCAGCTTAGAGGCTAGCGGTAACTCCTACAATGAGCAGTTCTTC. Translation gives CASSLEASGNSYNEQFF.